This is a list of T cell receptor beta chains from one sample in a study of CD8 T cells in ankylosing spondylitis. TCRdb ran MiXCR on the 5' RACE reads and lists one entry per CDR3 protein. The sample includes nearly 250,000 distinct CDR3 sequences, 32% seen only once; the top ten take about 4.2%. Material for sequencing was blood, either unsorted or a sorted T cell fraction (not recorded which). Every receptor here comes from a male donor with ankylosing spondylitis or in good health (not recorded which). The CDR3 runs from the conserved cysteine through the conserved F or W. A D gene is named only where the DNA matches it firmly. The size entry is marked missing in some rows and otherwise reads once, few, many or a size class.

size: few; length: 16; D: -; J: TRBJ2-3; V: TRBV5-1; DNA: TGCGCCAGCAGTGTCGTATTTGGGTCCTTGCCAGATACGCAGTATTTT; CDR3: CASSVVFGSLPDTQYF
size: -; length: 15; D: TRBD2; J: TRBJ2-3; V: TRBV20-1; DNA: TGCAGTGCTACAGGGACTAGCGGGGACACAGATACGCAGTATTTT; CDR3: CSATGTSGDTDTQYF
size: few; length: 14; D: -; J: TRBJ2-7; V: TRBV15; DNA: TGTGCCACCAGCAGAGTTATAGGCAATGGGGAGCAGTACTTC; CDR3: CATSRVIGNGEQYF
size: -; length: 20; D: TRBD1; J: TRBJ2-2; V: TRBV6-2/TRBV6-3; DNA: TGTGCCAGCAGTTACTCGACGCCCACAGGGGTCCTCCCCAACACCGGGGAGCTGTTTTTT; CDR3: CASSYSTPTGVLPNTGELFF
size: few; length: 13; D: -; J: TRBJ2-1; V: TRBV10-3; DNA: TGTGCCATCAGTGATCTAGTACTAAATGAGCAGTTCTTC; CDR3: CAISDLVLNEQFF
size: -; length: 15; D: TRBD1; J: TRBJ1-1; V: TRBV12-3/TRBV12-4; DNA: TGTGCCAGCATGGGACAGGGGCTCCTGAACACTGAAGCTTTCTTT; CDR3: CASMGQGLLNTEAFF
size: -; length: 14; D: -; J: TRBJ1-2; V: TRBV7-9; DNA: TGTGCCACCGGCTGGGGGGAGCCCAACTATGGCTACACCTTC; CDR3: CATGWGEPNYGYTF
size: few; length: 15; D: -; J: TRBJ2-5; V: TRBV7-6; DNA: TGTGCCAGCAGCTTAGAGGCGGGGTTCCAAGAGACCCAGTACTTC; CDR3: CASSLEAGFQETQYF
size: few; length: 11; D: TRBD2; J: TRBJ2-1; V: TRBV29-1; DNA: TGCAGCCTGGGGGGGGTTGGCGAGCAGTTCTTC; CDR3: CSLGGVGEQFF
size: -; length: 13; D: -; J: TRBJ2-5; V: TRBV4-1; DNA: TGCGCCAGCAGCCAAGATCGGAGTAGGACCCAGTACTTC; CDR3: CASSQDRSRTQYF
size: -; length: 13; D: -; J: TRBJ2-2; V: TRBV28; DNA: TGTGCCAGCAGTTTTGATGGACGCGGGGAGCTGTTTTTT; CDR3: CASSFDGRGELFF
size: -; length: 15; D: -; J: TRBJ2-7; V: TRBV28; DNA: TGTGCCAGCAGTACCCCTCCCAGGGTGGGTCACGAGCAGTACTTC; CDR3: CASSTPPRVGHEQYF
size: -; length: 15; D: -; J: TRBJ1-1; V: TRBV18; DNA: TGTGCCAGCTCCCCATCCGGGGAGTGGGGAACTGAAGCTTTCTTT; CDR3: CASSPSGEWGTEAFF
size: few; length: 15; D: -; J: TRBJ2-7; V: TRBV27; DNA: TGTGCCAGCAGTTTATCTGGGGCGCCGGGCTACGAGCAGTACTTC; CDR3: CASSLSGAPGYEQYF
size: -; length: 12; D: -; J: TRBJ2-3; V: TRBV29-1; DNA: TGCAGCGTTGAGGGTGGGGCAGATACGCAGTATTTT; CDR3: CSVEGGADTQYF
size: -; length: 13; D: -; J: TRBJ2-1; V: TRBV20-1; DNA: TGCAGTGCTAGGGAGGCCCCAGACAATGAGCAGTTCTTC; CDR3: CSAREAPDNEQFF
size: few; length: 11; D: -; J: TRBJ2-7; V: TRBV20-1; DNA: TGCAGTGCTATTAATATTTACGAGCAGTACTTC; CDR3: CSAINIYEQYF